These 9 T cell receptor beta chains originate from one sample sequenced in a study of blood T cell repertoires in COVID-19. Here immunoSEQ multiplex PCR was the method, and the copy in TCRdb shows in-frame clones only, minus some. The sample has 250,000 to 300,000 clones; 81% are singletons. Sequenced: peripheral blood. The receptors originated from a woman aged 60-75 years with active or convalescent COVID-19.

The CDR3 loop reads CASSYAKGGGEKLFF. DNA of the CDR3: TGTGCCAGCAGTTACGCGAAAGGGGGGGGTGAAAAACTGTTTTTT. V and J are TRBV6-6 and TRBJ1-4, with D possibly TRBD1 on 6 matching bases. V was clipped by 2 bases and J by 7 bases, with 14 bases between them. CDR1 is MNHNY, CDR2 SVGAGI, per germline (reference sequence). This CDR3 contains 15 residues.

This chain connects TRBV3-1 (or the pseudogene TRBV3-2) to TRBJ1-3; D ambiguous. Trimming took 5 bases from V and 1 from J, leaving 6 bases between them. CDR1 and CDR2 (germline): LGHDT, YNNKEL (reference sequence). The CDR3 extends over 13 amino acids. This chain's CDR3 is CASSAGSGNTIYF. CDR3 bases: TGTGCCAGCAGCGCCGGTTCTGGAAACACCATATATTTT.

V is TRBV6-6 and J is TRBJ2-4; D might be TRBD1 (6 bases). CDR1 MNHNY and CDR2 SVGAGI come from the germline V gene (reference sequence). V was shortened by 5 bases and J by 0 bases, with 8 bases between the two germline ends. This CDR3 is 14 amino acids long. CDR3 in DNA: TGTGCCAGCAGTCCGGACAGAGCCAAAAACATTCAGTACTTC. This codes for CASSPDRAKNIQYF.

The rearrangement uses TRBV19 and TRBJ2-2; D is undetermined. The CDR3 spans 11 residues. Germline V CDR1 and CDR2: LNHDA, SQIVND (reference sequence). V lost 11 bases, J lost 6 bases, and 10 bases lay in between. The CDR3 nucleotides read TGTGCCTCGCAGCGCTCCGGGGAGCTGTTTTTT. Translating gives CASQRSGELFF.

The chain recombines TRBV15 with TRBJ2-3, with 8 bases identical to TRBD2. Germline V CDR1 and CDR2: LNHNV, YYDKDF (reference sequence). CDR3 length: 18 residues. V shed 0 bases and J 8 bases; nucleotides not matched to a gene: 16. CDR3 coding DNA: TGTGCCACCAGCAGAGATCCGACGTTTGCGGCGGGGGGCGGTACGCAGTATTTT. It encodes CATSRDPTFAAGGGTQYF.

The J gene is TRBJ2-1, the V gene TRBV2; 10 nucleotides match TRBD1. CDR3 length: 12 amino acids. Trimming cost V 6 bases and J 15 bases; bases outside gene matches: 8. CDR1 is SNHLY and CDR2 is FYNNEI in the germline V gene. The CDR3 coding sequence is TGTGCCAGCAGGGACGACAGGGGGCCGTGGTTCTTC. Amino acids: CASRDDRGPWFF.

The chain carries TRBV7-2 and TRBJ2-3; TRBD2 agrees at 11 bases. V lost 1 base, J lost 4 bases, and 7 bases stayed unmatched. Germline values: CDR1 SGHTA, CDR2 FQGNSA. This CDR3 is built from 17 residues. DNA for the CDR3: TGTGCCAGCAGCTTAGGCCTAGCGGGGGGAAAAGCAGATACGCAGTATTTT. This encodes CASSLGLAGGKADTQYF.

The chain is built from TRBV20-1 and TRBJ2-2; D might be TRBD2 (5 bases). The CDR3 contains 11 residues. Germline assignment: CDR1 DFQATT and CDR2 SNEGSKA (reference sequence). Trimming pared 6 bases from V and 7 bases from J, leaving 9 bases between. The CDR3 sequence: CSAQEGGELFF. DNA of the CDR3: TGCAGTGCCCAAGAGGGCGGGGAGCTGTTTTTT.

The chain employs TRBV6-6 and TRBJ1-3; D gene unclear. Looked up from germline, CDR1 is MNHNY and CDR2 is SVGAGI (reference sequence). The V end lost 5 bases, the J end lost 0 bases, and 14 bases lay between the germline ends. CDR3 length: 16 residues. DNA for the CDR3: TGTGCCAGCAGTCCTTTTGACGGGAGCTCTGGAAACACCATATATTTT. As protein: CASSPFDGSSGNTIYF.